These 7 T cell receptor beta chains share one sample of origin, sequenced in a study of T cells in Graves' hyperthyroidism and ophthalmopathy. RNA transcripts were the template for amplifying TCR beta CDR3 regions. The study used the HTBI primer set for a first-round RT-PCR of the TCR CDR3. TCRdb analysed the multiplex PCR reads with MiXCR anew, one entry per CDR3 protein. This sample has about 420,000 distinct CDR3 sequences, with approximately 15% found just once. Sequencing was done on a sample of blood. All receptors derive from a young woman with Graves' hyperthyroidism.

The table lists this clonotype with many counts. The CDR3 loop reads CSVGQANTEAFF. As DNA, the CDR3 is TGCAGCGTTGGACAGGCTAACACTGAAGCTTTCTTT. The V gene is TRBV29-1, the J gene TRBJ1-1; the D gene is possibly TRBD1 (6 bases). The CDR3 sequence is 12 residues long. V dropped 4 bases and J dropped 2 bases, with 8 bases sitting between them. The germline V gene has CDR1 SQVTM and CDR2 ANQGSEA.

The rearrangement links TRBV19 to TRBJ2-2; D is ambiguous. The V and J ends lost 9 bases and 1 base respectively, with 9 bases between them. Germline lookup yields CDR1 LNHDA and CDR2 SQIVND (reference sequence). CDR3 size: 13 residues. The CDR3 coding sequence is TGTGCCAGCCAACGCAAGAACACCGGGGAGCTGTTTTTT. It codes for CASQRKNTGELFF.

This clonotype was recorded many times. The rearrangement links TRBV7-9 to TRBJ2-7; D is unresolved. The CDR3 is made up of 14 amino acids. V lost 1 base and J 0 bases, leaving 7 bases between the germline ends. Germline CDR1 is SEHNR and CDR2 is FQNEAQ (reference sequence). Here the CDR3 DNA reads TGTGCCAGCAGCTTAGACTCAGTCTCCTACGAGCAGTACTTC. It encodes CASSLDSVSYEQYF.

There are a few counts of this clonotype. This chain joins TRBV7-6 and TRBJ2-2, with a tentative D call TRBD1 (6 bases). Germline V gene sequence: CDR1 SGHVS, CDR2 FNYEAQ. The V end was cut by 1 base, the J end by 7 bases, with 13 bases between. CDR3 length: 15 residues. CDR3 in amino acids: CASSLGAGAHGELFF. The CDR3 coding sequence is TGTGCCAGCAGCTTAGGGGCAGGGGCCCACGGGGAGCTGTTTTTT.

The gene calls are TRBV6-1 and TRBJ2-3, with D possibly TRBD2 on 5 matching bases. From germline, CDR1 is MNHNS and CDR2 SASEGT. This CDR3 is 15 amino acids long. V was trimmed by 1 base and J by 2 bases, leaving 10 bases between them. The CDR3 loop is CASSEVGVFTDTQYF. DNA for the CDR3: TGTGCCAGCAGTGAAGTCGGGGTTTTCACAGATACGCAGTATTTT.

Ten or more counts support this clonotype. The chain couples TRBV14 to TRBJ2-7; possibly TRBD2 for D (6 bases). The CDR3 has 15 residues. Trimming took 4 bases from V and 6 from J, leaving 19 bases between them. CDR1 and CDR2 (germline): SGHDN, FVKESK. The CDR3 DNA follows: TGTGCCAGCAGCCCCGGTGTAGCGGCCGGATCCGAGCAGTACTTC. Its protein product is CASSPGVAAGSEQYF.

Ten or more counts support this clonotype. The chain recombines TRBV27 with TRBJ2-3; 7 positions match TRBD2. The V gene's germline CDR1 is MNHEY and CDR2 SMNVEV (reference sequence). CDR3 length: 15 residues. J lost 4 bases, V lost 2 bases, and 6 bases had no gene match. The CDR3 nucleotides are TGTGCCAGCAGTTTAGCGGGAGTCGGGGCAGATACGCAGTATTTT. Amino acid sequence: CASSLAGVGADTQYF.